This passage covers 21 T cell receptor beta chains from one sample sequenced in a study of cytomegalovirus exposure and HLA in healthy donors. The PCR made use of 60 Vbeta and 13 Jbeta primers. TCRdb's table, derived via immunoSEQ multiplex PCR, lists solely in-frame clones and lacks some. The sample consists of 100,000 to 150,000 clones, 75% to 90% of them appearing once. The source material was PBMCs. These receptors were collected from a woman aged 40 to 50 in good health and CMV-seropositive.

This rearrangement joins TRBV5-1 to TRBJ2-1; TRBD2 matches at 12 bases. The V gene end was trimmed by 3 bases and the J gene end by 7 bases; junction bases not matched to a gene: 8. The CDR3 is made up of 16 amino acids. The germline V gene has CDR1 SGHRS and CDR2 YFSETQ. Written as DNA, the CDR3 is TGCGCCAGCAGCTCCCTGACTAGCGGGGGTCGGAATGAGCAGTTCTTC. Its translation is CASSSLTSGGRNEQFF.

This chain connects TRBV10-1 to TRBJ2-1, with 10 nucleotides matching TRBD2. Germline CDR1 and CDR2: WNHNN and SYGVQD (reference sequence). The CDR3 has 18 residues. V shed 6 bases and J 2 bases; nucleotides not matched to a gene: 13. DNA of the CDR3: TGCGCCAGCAGACGACTAGCGGGTAGAGGCTCTACCTACAATGAGCAGTTCTTC. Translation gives CASRRLAGRGSTYNEQFF.

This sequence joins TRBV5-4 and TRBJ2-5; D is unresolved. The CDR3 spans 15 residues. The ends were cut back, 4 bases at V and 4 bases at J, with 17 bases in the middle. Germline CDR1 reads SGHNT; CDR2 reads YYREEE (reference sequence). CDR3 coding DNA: TGTGCCAGCAGCCCCCCCGAGGTGATGGGAGAGACCCAGTACTTC. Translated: CASSPPEVMGETQYF.

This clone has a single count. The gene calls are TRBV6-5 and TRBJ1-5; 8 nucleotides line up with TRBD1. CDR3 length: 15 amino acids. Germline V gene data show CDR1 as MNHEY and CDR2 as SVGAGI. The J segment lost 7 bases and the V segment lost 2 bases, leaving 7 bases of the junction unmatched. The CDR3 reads CASSYQPGGEQPQHF. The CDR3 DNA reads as TGTGCCAGCAGTTACCAACCAGGGGGCGAGCAGCCCCAGCATTTT.

CDR3 protein: CASSFPGQSITGELFF. The CDR3 DNA sequence: TGTGCCAGCAGCTTCCCGGGACAGTCCATCACCGGGGAGCTGTTTTTT. The chain is built from TRBV11-2 and TRBJ2-2, with TRBD1 matching 7 bases. Germline-derived CDR1 and CDR2 are SGHAT and FQNNGV. With V trimmed by 3 bases and J by 4 bases, 8 bases remained unmatched. CDR3 size: 16 residues. Together with reference TRBV11-2 and TRBJ2-2, the CDR3 gives the full variable domain: EAGVAQSPRYKIIEKRQSVAFWCNPISGHATLYWYQQILGQGPKLLIQFQNNGVVDDSQLPKDRFSAERLKGVDSTLKIQPAKLEDSAVYLCASSFPGQSITGELFFGEGSRLTVL.

The CDR3 here is CSVTVGTEEAFF. The CDR3 coding sequence is TGCAGCGTAACTGTGGGGACAGAAGAAGCTTTCTTT. V usage is TRBV29-1 and J usage is TRBJ1-1, with 7 bases lining up with TRBD1. The V and J ends lost 6 bases and 8 bases, in that order; junction bases with no gene match: 9. This CDR3 is 12 amino acids long. Germline values: CDR1 SQVTM, CDR2 ANQGSEA.

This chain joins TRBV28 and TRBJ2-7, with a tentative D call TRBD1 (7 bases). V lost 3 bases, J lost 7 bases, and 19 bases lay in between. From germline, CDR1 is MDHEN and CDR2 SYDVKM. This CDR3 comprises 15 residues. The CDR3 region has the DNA TGTGCCAGCAGTTTGGGGGGTACAGGGGCGGGAGAGCAGTACTTC. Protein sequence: CASSLGGTGAGEQYF.

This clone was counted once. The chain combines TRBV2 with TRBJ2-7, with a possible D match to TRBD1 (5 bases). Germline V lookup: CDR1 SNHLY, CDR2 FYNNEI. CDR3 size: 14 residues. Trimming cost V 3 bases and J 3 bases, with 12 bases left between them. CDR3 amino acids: CASSDRARGYEQYF. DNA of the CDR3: TGTGCCAGCAGTGACAGGGCCCGAGGCTACGAGCAGTACTTC.

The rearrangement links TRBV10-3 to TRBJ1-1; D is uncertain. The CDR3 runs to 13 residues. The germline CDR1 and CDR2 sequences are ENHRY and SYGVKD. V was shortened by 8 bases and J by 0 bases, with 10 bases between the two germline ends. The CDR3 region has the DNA TGTGCCATCGCCGGAGGAGTGAACACTGAAGCTTTCTTT. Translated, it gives CAIAGGVNTEAFF.

The chain's CDR3 is CASSFQVRNEQFF. Written as DNA, the CDR3 is TGTGCCAGCAGCTTTCAAGTCAGGAATGAGCAGTTCTTC. The chain links TRBV7-2 to TRBJ2-1; no clear D gene. The CDR3 contains 13 residues. Germline V gene lookup returns CDR1 SGHTA and CDR2 FQGNSA. V was clipped by 3 bases and J by 7 bases, with 10 bases between them.

CDR3 nucleotides: TGTGCCAGCAGCTCAGGACAGGGAAGCACTGAAGCTTTCTTT. Translated, it gives CASSSGQGSTEAFF. The chain combines TRBV5-4 with TRBJ1-1; the match to TRBD1 covers 8 bases. With 3 bases clipped from V and 4 bases from J, the junction kept 5 bases outside the gene matches. The CDR3 spans 14 residues. The germline V gene has CDR1 SGHNT and CDR2 YYREEE (reference sequence).

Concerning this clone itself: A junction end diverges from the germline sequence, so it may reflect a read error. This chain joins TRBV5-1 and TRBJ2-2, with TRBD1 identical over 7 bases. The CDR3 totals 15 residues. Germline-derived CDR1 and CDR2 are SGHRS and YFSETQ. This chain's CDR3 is CASSSEDRRFGQLFF. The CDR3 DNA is TGCGCCAGCAGCTCAGAGGACAGGAGGTTCGGGCAGCTGTTTTTT.

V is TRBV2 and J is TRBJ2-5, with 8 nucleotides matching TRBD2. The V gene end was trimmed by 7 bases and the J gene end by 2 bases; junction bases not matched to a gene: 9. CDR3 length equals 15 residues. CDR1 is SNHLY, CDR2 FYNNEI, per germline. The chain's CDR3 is CASTQGASGQETQYF. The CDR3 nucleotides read TGTGCCAGCACCCAAGGTGCTAGCGGGCAAGAGACCCAGTACTTC. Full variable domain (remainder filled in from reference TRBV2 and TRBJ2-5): EPEVTQTPSHQVTQMGQEVILRCVPISNHLYFYWYRQILGQKVEFLVSFYNNEISEKSEIFDDQFSVERPDGSNFTLKIRSTKLEDSAMYFCASTQGASGQETQYFGPGTRLLVL.

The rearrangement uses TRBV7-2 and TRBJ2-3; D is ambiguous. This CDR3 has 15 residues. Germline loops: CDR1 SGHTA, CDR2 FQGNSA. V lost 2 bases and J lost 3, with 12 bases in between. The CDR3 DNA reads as TGTGCCAGCAGCTTATATAAGACTGGGACAGATACGCAGTATTTT. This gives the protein CASSLYKTGTDTQYF.

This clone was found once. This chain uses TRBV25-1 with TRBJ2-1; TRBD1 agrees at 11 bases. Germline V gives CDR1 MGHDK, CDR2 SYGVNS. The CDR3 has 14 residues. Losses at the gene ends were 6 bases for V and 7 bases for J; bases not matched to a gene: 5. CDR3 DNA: TGTGCCAGCAGCGGACAGGGGGCTGTGAATGAGCAGTTCTTC. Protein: CASSGQGAVNEQFF.

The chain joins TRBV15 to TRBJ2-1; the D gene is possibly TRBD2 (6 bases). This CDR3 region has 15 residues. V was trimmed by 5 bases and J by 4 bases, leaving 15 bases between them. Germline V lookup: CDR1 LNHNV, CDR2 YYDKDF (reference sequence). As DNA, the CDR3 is TGTGCCACCAGCGCTACCGGGACTTTATACAATGAGCAGTTCTTC. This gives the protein CATSATGTLYNEQFF.

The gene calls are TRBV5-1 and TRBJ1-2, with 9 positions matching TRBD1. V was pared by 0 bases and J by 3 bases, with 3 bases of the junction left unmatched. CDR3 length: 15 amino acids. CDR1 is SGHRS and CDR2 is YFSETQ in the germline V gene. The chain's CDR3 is CASSLGTGVYYGYTF. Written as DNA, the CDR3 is TGCGCCAGCAGCTTGGGGACAGGGGTTTACTATGGCTACACCTTC.

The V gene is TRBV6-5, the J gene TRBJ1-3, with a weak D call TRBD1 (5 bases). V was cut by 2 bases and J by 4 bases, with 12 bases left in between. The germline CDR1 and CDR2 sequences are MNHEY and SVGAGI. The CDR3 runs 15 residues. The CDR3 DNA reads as TGTGCCAGCAGTTACCAGTGGGGGGTCGGAAACACCATATATTTT. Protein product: CASSYQWGVGNTIYF.

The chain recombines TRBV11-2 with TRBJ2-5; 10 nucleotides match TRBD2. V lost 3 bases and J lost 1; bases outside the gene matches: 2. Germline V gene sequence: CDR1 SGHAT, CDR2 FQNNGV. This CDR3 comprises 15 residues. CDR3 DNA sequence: TGTGCCAGCAGCTTTGCTAGCGGGGGCCAAGAGACCCAGTACTTC. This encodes CASSFASGGQETQYF.

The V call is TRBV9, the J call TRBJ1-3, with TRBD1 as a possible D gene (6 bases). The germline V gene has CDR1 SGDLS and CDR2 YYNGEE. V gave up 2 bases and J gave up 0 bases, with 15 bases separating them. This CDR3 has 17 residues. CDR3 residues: CASSVPSTGNSGNTIYF. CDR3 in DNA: TGTGCCAGCAGCGTCCCCAGTACAGGGAACTCTGGAAACACCATATATTTT.

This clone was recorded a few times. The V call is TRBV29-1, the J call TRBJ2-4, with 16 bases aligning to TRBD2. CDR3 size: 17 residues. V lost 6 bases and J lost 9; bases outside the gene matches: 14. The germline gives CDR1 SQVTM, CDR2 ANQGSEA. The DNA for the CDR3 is TGCAGCGTAGGGACTAGCGGGAGGGCCGGTAGGTTGAGCATTCAGTACTTC. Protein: CSVGTSGRAGRLSIQYF.